This entry is about one T cell receptor beta chain. This clone was counted ten times or more. The antigen this receptor binds is unknown. This clone may be a read error of a much larger clone one base away. The sample has other DNA sequences that encode this CDR3 too. As encoded in the germline V gene, CDR1 is LGHNA while CDR2 is YNFKEQ. From cysteine to phenylalanine, the CDR3 is 14 amino acids long. The kept DNA is CDR3 alone, 42 bases in frame from the first base. For this chain, trimming is 4 bases at the V end and 1 base at the J end, and the number of junction bases without a gene match is 1. TCR CDR3 regions were amplified from genomic DNA by multiplex PCR using the deep immunoSEQ assay. Genomic DNA extracted from each cell subset was distributed evenly over all wells of several immunoSEQ 96-well plates, and each plate served as one replicate. For unsorted PBMC, each replicate PCR was loaded with roughly 330 ng genomic DNA, equivalent to roughly 33,000 T cell genomes. Ten immunoSEQ deep assay plates were used to sequence unsorted PBMC genomic DNA. The purified libraries were quantified using a Qubit 3.0 fluorometer, sized with a Bioanalyzer 2100, and then quantified again using the KAPA Library Quantification kit. Each immunoSEQ 96-well plate was sequenced on its own single-read 150-cycle Illumina NextSeq 550 flow cell. The authors' analysis ran thus. Because the immunoSEQ output included only junctional sequences and no quality scores, the filtering could not be the same as the filtering used for full-length reads. Sequences were annotated with PyIR, a Python wrapper for IgBLAST v1.9, using IMGT germline references to assign V/J genes and CDR3. Any read was removed if the V/J assignment was weak (E-value above 1e-6), the CDR3 was missing, or the read contained stop codons, out-of-frame junctions, or ambiguous translated residues. A V3J clonotype was defined by an identical inferred V gene, J gene, and CDR3 amino acid sequence. Percentage overlap between repertoires was computed as shared unique clonotypes divided by the size of the smaller repertoire. Richness of each repertoire was evaluated using RTK rarefaction, the Chao1 estimator, and Recon v2.1 estimates of unobserved clonotypes. Imported from immuneACCESS, the table was reduced by TCRdb to in-frame sequences with V and J called. These copies leave out some clones; in studies compared against another copy, an unresolved V gene accounts for under half, and the cause of the remainder is not known. That table supplies the V and J calls and clone size; D and trimming were determined from the DNA. This sample is represented by a few hundred thousand clones; about 74% of them were singletons. Around 12% of the sample belongs to the ten largest clones.

Healthy HIV-negative adults with no recently reported acute infections or vaccinations were included as donors. Every donor was a Caucasian adult residing in Nashville, Tennessee, USA. In the unsorted samples, roughly 90 million PBMCs were counted, and genomic DNA was extracted using the QIAamp DNA Blood Mini kit. After blood collection by leukapheresis, PBMCs were isolated using Ficoll-Histopaque density gradient centrifugation and then cryopreserved in the vapor phase of liquid nitrogen. This sample stems from a study of shared clonotypes between healthy human individuals (dated by TCRdb to about 2020). With respect to the entire study: A couple of women and three men aged 18 to 49 years were included in the cohort. The study deeply sequenced blood TCR repertoires of about 5 healthy adults to estimate repertoire size and the extent of clonotype sharing between individuals. Libraries were prepared and TCR repertoires were sequenced by different laboratories using diverse techniques, in order to increase sequencing depth and limit assay-specific biases. Per donor, leukapheresis produced somewhere between about 0.94 and 8.9 billion PBMCs.

What the study reported, not specific to this receptor: Sampling was restricted to blood, and TCR repertoires in tissues likely differ from the TCR repertoires found in blood. Because the study included a small number of donors, the genetic and exposure-history diversity represented was limited. Pairwise subsampling indicated that sequencing depth was expected to affect the degree of clonotype sharing among donors.

The clonotype originates from a woman in her thirties or forties in good health. Some clones in this sample may be carry-over from other donors' samples. The V and J segments used are TRBV4-2 and TRBJ1-5; 7 nucleotides in the junction match TRBD1. Sequencing was done on a sample of PBMCs. The CDR3 in this case is CASSPGQSNQPQHF. The nucleotide sequence reads TGTGCCAGCAGCCCGGGACAGAGCAATCAGCCCCAGCATTTT.